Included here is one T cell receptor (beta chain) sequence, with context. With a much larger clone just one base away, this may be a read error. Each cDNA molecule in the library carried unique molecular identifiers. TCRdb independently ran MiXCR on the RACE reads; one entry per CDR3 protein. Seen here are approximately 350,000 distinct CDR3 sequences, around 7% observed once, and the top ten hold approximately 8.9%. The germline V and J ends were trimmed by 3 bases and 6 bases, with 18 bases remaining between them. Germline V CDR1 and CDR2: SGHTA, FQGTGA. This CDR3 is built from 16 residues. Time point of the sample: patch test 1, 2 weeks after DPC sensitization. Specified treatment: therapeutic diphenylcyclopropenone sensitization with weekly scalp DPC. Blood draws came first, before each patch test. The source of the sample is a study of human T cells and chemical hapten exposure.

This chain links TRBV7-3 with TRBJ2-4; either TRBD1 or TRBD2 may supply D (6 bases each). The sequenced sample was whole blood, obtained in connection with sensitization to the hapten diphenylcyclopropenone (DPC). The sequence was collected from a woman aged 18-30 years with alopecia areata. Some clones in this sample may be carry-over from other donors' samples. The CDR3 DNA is TGTGCCAGCAGCTTTTACCCCCAAGGGGGGACAAACATTCAGTACTTC. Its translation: CASSFYPQGGTNIQYF.